This T cell receptor beta chain originates from a study of cytomegalovirus exposure and HLA in healthy donors (dated by TCRdb to 2016 to 2017). For the study in its entirety: In an earlier analysis of approximately 500 of the donors, 276 Gb of sequence data and approximately 120 million unique TCR beta sequences from about 180 million T cells were reported. An early release covering roughly 600 HLA-typed donors comprised 250 to 350 gigabases of sequencing data and approximately 85 million unique TCR sequences. The genetic ancestry cluster associated with self-reported Caucasian donors included around 76% of the 398 genotyped donors. Donor age, sex, ethnicity and CMV serostatus were compiled together with the repertoire data. The number of donors typed differed by locus, with roughly 629-640 for A, B, C, DRB1 and DQB1, roughly 520 for DQA1, 606 for DPA1, and over 400 for DPB1. To decide whether each TCR beta V gene segment behaved as functional or pseudogenic, an earlier analysis of some 600 of the donors relied on high-throughput TCR beta sequencing. A few DR-DQ haplotypes were handled as single units for association and clustering because linkage in the cohort was strong. On average, around 240,000 unique TCR beta nucleotide sequences were sequenced per donor among a few hundred genotyped donors of the cohort, with 15% to 20% of those sequences being non-productive. The T cell repertoires of around 730 subjects were profiled by immunosequencing and related to cytomegalovirus serostatus. Along with the approximately 700-subject first cohort, a separate validation cohort of roughly 110 different subjects was used. Rather than drawing on any new phenotypic data, the later analysis identified candidate immune exposures from TCR beta sequences and the way those sequences occurred across donors. The study aimed to test whether cataloging public T cell receptors could reveal signatures of past pathogen exposure. High-throughput TCR immunosequencing, statistical association of individual TCRs with disease status, and machine learning were combined to predict cytomegalovirus infection status. HLA typing included class I and class II loci at four-digit resolution. A later analysis re-examined previously published TCR beta repertoires from more than 600 donors and added high-resolution HLA genotyping to investigate patterns of TCR occurrence. A later genetic analysis took genome-wide SNP genotypes for 398 of the 666 donors and used that subset as a discovery cohort. All discovery cohort repertoires had been generated using a single sequencing platform. The study at large found these results: Strong co-occurrence of HLA alleles, especially DR and DQ, made assigning TCR associations to individual alleles difficult. An association between a missense DCLRE1C variant and V-gene and J-gene trimming of TCR beta chains was found in a later genetic analysis and replicated in an independent cohort. The earlier analysis of nearly 600 of the donors excluded fewer than 20 rarely observed V segments, including chromosome 9 orphons, because counts were too low. This cohort had only TCR beta chains sequenced, and the lack of alpha or paired-chain data limited which features could be detected. The authors suggested that the approach could potentially be extended to other disease states and immunological phenotypes. CMV serostatus was the only immune exposure information available for the cohort. A further reported finding was that TCR beta sequences accurately predicted the HLA-A and HLA-B alleles for most subjects in the first cohort. Correlated functional status among segregating V segments might reflect linkage disequilibrium, but an unknown experimental factor could not be ruled out. Specific HLA alleles were associated with 18,000 or so TCR beta sequences at a false discovery rate of 0.05 in a later analysis. A few of the identified cytomegalovirus-associated TCR beta chains were confirmed in vitro to be specific for cytomegalovirus antigens. The study listed 150 to 200 TCR beta chains as associated with cytomegalovirus. Across donors, most TCR sequences were observed very rarely, whereas some public TCRs were present in many individuals. In a later analysis, HLA-associated TCR beta chains showed more clonal expansion and lower generation probabilities than non-associated chains that were equally common. In a later analysis, the rate of TCR association differed among HLA loci, with DRB1 alleles having the most associated TCRs and HLA-C alleles having the fewest. In a later analysis, most CMV-associated TCR beta chains were found to appear HLA-restricted, with HLA associations seemingly driven largely by CMV exposure. According to a later genetic analysis, donors in an Asian-associated ancestry cluster had fewer N-insertions in productive TCRs than the approximately 650-donor mean. The sequencing pipeline was judged likely to have produced a cluster of highly shared sequence variants as a technical artifact. In both the original and validation cohorts, the classifier was reported to diagnose cytomegalovirus status with high specificity and sensitivity. Because HLA typing was unavailable for some donors at each locus, only the typed subset was used in association tests. In an earlier analysis of about 600 of the donors, most TCR beta V segments appeared in productive rearrangements about 87% or about 30% of the time, broadly matching IMGT annotations. Several of the top co-occurrence clusters appeared to be linked to parvovirus B19, influenza, CMV and Epstein-Barr virus, according to a later analysis. Roughly uniform sequencing depth across donors was assumed in presence/absence analyses, although this assumption may not hold.

The library was built by means of the immunoSEQ multiplex PCR assay. For the multiplex PCR, a mixture combining 60 forward primers for TCR Vbeta segments and 13 reverse primers for TCR Jbeta segments was used. The CDR3 region of rearranged TCR beta genes was amplified from genomic DNA with a multiplex PCR assay. Amplified TCR beta libraries were sequenced as 87-base-pair reads on the Illumina HiSeq System. On the study's bioinformatics: A later analysis counted some 80 million unique TCR beta chains across the 640 or so repertoires, and about 10 million of these chains were shared by at least two donors. Raw reads were error-corrected and collapsed into unique sequences with a nearest-neighbor algorithm that merged closely related sequences to remove PCR and sequencing errors. To assign V, D and J gene segments, CDR3 sequences were aligned to IMGT reference sequences. For a sequence to be retained, a match of at least six nucleotides was required to both a V gene segment and a J gene segment. A rearrangement was called productive if the CDR3 had no stop codons and remained in frame with V and J, and every other rearrangement was called non-productive. Following IMGT convention, CDR3 was defined as the stretch from the second conserved V-encoded cysteine up to the conserved J-encoded phenylalanine. The earlier analysis of 587 of the donors excluded sequences that lacked an unambiguous match to a single V gene segment. An earlier analysis of 500 to 700 of the donors classified V segments as functional when productive rearrangements were above 56.7% and as segregating when the standard deviation between donors was above 5%. A statistical classification framework was developed to diagnose cytomegalovirus status using the catalog of TCR beta chain sequences. A later analysis assigned V and J genes by comparing TCR nucleotide sequences with IMGT/GENE-DB human TR gene sequences. The TCRdist pipeline was used in a later analysis to assign CDR3 sequences and most-parsimonious VDJ recombination scenarios. In a later analysis, each TCR beta chain was defined by its CDR3 amino acid sequence together with its V-gene family, and reads lacking a unique V-gene family were excluded. In a later analysis, approximately 590 highly shared, low-generation-probability nucleotide sequences were removed to address suspected cross-contamination and a sequencing artifact. In a later analysis, a clonal expansion index was calculated for each public chain from normalized within-repertoire ranks of inferred template counts. Generation probabilities in a later analysis came from a VDJ recombination model fitted to out-of-frame rearrangements, and those results were checked against IGoR. In a later analysis, TCR-TCR, TCR-HLA and TCR-CMV co-occurrence was scored with hypergeometric tests, and a repertoire-size bias correction was applied to TCR pairs. False discovery rates were estimated in a later analysis by permuting HLA or CMV assignments 20 times. In a later analysis, co-occurring TCRs were grouped with DBSCAN, and TCRdist sequence similarity was added when clustering was performed within HLA-allele-positive subsets. Repertoires with fewer than 30,000 or more than 120,000 public chains, plus five repertoires with anomalous nucleotide sharing, were excluded from co-occurrence clustering. As stored in TCRdb, this immuneACCESS dataset retains in-frame rearrangements with V and J assigned. A fraction of the clones does not appear; measured against another copy, unresolved V genes explain less than half of the discrepancy, and the remainder lacks a known reason. The V and J calls and clone size were taken over from that table, and D and trimming were inferred from the DNA. This sample gives approximately 120,000 clones in total; 77% of them show up just once. The ten most abundant clones make up 9.5% to 15% of the sample.

The cohort consisted of 600 to 750 healthy bone marrow donors. All cohort members were sampled while nominally healthy, although unrecorded immune exposures were likely present. The donor was CMV seropositive and belonged to the group of more than 250 seropositive cohort members. A peripheral blood sample was provided by each donor, and peripheral blood mononuclear cells were used for TCR beta sequencing. Genomic DNA extraction from the blood cell samples was performed with the Qiagen DNeasy Blood Extraction Kit. As regards this clone: Its antigen remains undetermined. No clone much larger than this one lies a single base away; base qualities are absent.

The TCR sequence derives from a woman in her thirties or forties in good health and CMV-seropositive. The sequenced material came from PBMCs.

Here the CDR3 is given as CASRSGRGRSTEAFF. The nucleotides read TGTGCCAGCAGATCCGGACGGGGGAGGAGCACTGAAGCTTTCTTT. This sequence uses TRBV7-9 and TRBJ1-1; TRBD1 is a weak D gene call, 5 bases matching. The CDR3, cysteine through phenylalanine, is 15 amino acids long. Only the CDR3 part of the read is kept: 45 bases, read in frame from the first base. V is reduced by 6 bases and J by 4 bases, leaving a spacing of 18 bases between them. CDR1 and CDR2, looked up from the germline V gene (reference sequence), are SEHNR and FQNEAQ.